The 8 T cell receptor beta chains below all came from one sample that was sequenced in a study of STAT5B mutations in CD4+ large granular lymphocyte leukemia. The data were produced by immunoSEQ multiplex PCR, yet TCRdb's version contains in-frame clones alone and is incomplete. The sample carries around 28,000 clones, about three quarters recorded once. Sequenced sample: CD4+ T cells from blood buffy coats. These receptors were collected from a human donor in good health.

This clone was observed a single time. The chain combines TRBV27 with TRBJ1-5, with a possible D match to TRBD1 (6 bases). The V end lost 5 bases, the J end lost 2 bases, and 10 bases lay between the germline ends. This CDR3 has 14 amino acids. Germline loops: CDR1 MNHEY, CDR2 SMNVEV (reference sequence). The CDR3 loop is CASSLNRGNQPQHF. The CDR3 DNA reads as TGTGCCAGCAGTCTTAACAGGGGCAATCAGCCCCAGCATTTT.

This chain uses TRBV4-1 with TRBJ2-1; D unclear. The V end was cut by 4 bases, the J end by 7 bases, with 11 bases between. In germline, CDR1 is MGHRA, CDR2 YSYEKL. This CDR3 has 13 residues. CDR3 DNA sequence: TGCGCCAGCAGCCCCTTGGGTAGTAATGAGCAGTTCTTC. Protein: CASSPLGSNEQFF.

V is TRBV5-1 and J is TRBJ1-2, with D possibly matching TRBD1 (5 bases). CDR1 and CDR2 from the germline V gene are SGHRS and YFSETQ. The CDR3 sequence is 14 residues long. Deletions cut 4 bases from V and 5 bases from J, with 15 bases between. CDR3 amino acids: CASSRTTEEYGYTF. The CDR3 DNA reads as TGCGCCAGCAGCCGGACAACCGAGGAGTATGGCTACACCTTC.

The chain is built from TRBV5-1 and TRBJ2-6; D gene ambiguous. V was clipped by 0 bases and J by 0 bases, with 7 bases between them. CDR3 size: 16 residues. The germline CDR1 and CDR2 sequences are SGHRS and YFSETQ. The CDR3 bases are TGCGCCAGCAGCTTGGACAGCCGCTCTGGGGCCAACGTCCTGACTTTC. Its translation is CASSLDSRSGANVLTF.

The CDR3, as DNA: TGTGCCAGTAGTAATAGACAGGGCGAGGGGGGCTACACCTTC. Its protein is CASSNRQGEGGYTF. The chain carries TRBV19 and TRBJ1-2; 7 bases line up with TRBD1. Losses at the gene ends were 4 bases for V and 8 bases for J; bases not matched to a gene: 10. This CDR3 comprises 14 residues. Looked up from germline, CDR1 is LNHDA and CDR2 is SQIVND (reference sequence).

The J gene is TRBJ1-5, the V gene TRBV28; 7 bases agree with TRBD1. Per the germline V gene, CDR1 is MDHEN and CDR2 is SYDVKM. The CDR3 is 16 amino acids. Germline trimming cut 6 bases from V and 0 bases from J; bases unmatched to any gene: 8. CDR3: CASRLTGAYSNQPQHF. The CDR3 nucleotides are TGTGCCAGCAGGCTAACAGGGGCCTATAGCAATCAGCCCCAGCATTTT.

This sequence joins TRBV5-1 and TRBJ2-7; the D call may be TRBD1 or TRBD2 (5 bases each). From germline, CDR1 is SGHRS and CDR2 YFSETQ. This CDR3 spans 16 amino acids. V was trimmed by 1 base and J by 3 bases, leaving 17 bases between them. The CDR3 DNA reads TGCGCCAGCAGCTTGAATTTGGGGGAAAAGCGCTACGAGCAGTACTTC. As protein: CASSLNLGEKRYEQYF.

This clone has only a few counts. For the CDR3, the DNA is TGCGCCAGCAGCCCCTCCGGGACAGGGGCCTACAATGAGCAGTTCTTC. Protein sequence: CASSPSGTGAYNEQFF. This sequence joins TRBV4-1 and TRBJ2-1; 10 bases are shared with TRBD1. V lost 4 bases and J lost 2; bases outside the gene matches: 5. The CDR3 covers 16 residues. The germline V gene has CDR1 MGHRA and CDR2 YSYEKL.